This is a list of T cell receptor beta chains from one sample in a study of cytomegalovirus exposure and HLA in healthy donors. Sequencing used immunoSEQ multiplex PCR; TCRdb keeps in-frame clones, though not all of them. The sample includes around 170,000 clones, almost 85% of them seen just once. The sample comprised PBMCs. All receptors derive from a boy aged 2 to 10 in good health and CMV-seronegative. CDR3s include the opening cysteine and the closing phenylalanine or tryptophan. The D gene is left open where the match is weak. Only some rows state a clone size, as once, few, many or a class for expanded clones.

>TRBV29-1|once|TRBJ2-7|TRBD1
CSVDRGTGGYEQYF
TGCAGCGTTGACCGTGGGACAGGGGGCTACGAGCAGTACTTC
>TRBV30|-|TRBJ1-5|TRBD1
CAWSDRTGISNQPQHF
TGTGCCTGGAGCGACCGGACAGGAATTAGCAATCAGCCCCAGCATTTT
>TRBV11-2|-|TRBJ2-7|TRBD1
CATAPGQGFHEQYF
TGTGCCACCGCCCCGGGACAGGGATTCCACGAGCAGTACTTC
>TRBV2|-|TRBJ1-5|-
CASSDRVPTQPQHF
TGTGCCAGCAGTGACAGGGTCCCTACTCAGCCCCAGCATTTT
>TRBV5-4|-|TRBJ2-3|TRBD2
CASSFLAGDVDTQYF
TGTGCCAGCAGCTTCCTAGCGGGAGATGTAGATACGCAGTATTTT
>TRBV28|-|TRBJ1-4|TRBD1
CASISSADRERLKLFF
TGTGCCAGCATCTCTTCTGCAGACAGGGAGAGACTAAAACTGTTTTTT
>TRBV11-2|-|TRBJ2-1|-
CASSLGLDSSYNEQFF
TGTGCCAGCAGCTTAGGGCTAGATAGCTCCTACAATGAGCAGTTCTTC
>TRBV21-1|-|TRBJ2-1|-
CAIHRTEVGGRTYNEQFF
TGTGCCATCCACAGGACAGAGGTTGGGGGACGCACCTACAATGAGCAGTTCTTC
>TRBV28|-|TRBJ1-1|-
CASSLSLVYNTEAFF
TGTGCCAGCAGTTTATCCCTAGTGTATAACACTGAAGCTTTCTTT
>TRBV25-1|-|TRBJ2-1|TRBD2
CASSGPSREGVYNEQFF
TGTGCCAGCAGTGGCCCCTCTCGGGAGGGGGTCTACAATGAGCAGTTCTTC
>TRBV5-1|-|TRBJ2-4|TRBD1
CASSPGQGWAKNIQYF
TGCGCCAGCAGCCCGGGACAGGGGTGGGCCAAAAACATTCAGTACTTC
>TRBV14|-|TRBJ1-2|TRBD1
CASSQVVSRGRVEGSPYGYTF
TGTGCCAGCAGCCAAGTGGTCTCCAGGGGGCGGGTAGAGGGTTCGCCGTATGGCTACACCTTC
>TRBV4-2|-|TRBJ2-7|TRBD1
CASSQDKGRQGRAYEQYF
TGTGCCAGCAGCCAAGATAAGGGGAGACAGGGGAGAGCCTACGAGCAGTACTTC
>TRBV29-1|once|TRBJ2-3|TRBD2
CSVAGVHTDTQYF
TGCAGTGTAGCGGGAGTCCACACAGATACGCAGTATTTT
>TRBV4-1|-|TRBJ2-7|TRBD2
CASRDSLAGAGEQYF
TGCGCCAGCAGAGATTCTCTAGCGGGAGCGGGAGAGCAGTACTTC
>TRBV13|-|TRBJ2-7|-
CASSSTGHSYEQYF
TGTGCCAGCAGCTCGACAGGCCACTCCTACGAGCAGTACTTC
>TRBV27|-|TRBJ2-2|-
CASSLCEKRAPWVLCGELFF
TGTGCCAGCAGTTTATGCGAGAAGAGGGCCCCGTGGGTCCTCTGCGGGGAGCTGTTTTTT
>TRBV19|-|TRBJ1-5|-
CASSDSLEQPQHF
TGTGCCAGTAGCGACAGCCTTGAGCAGCCCCAGCATTTT
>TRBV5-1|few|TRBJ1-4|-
CASSLGEGPEDEKLFF
TGCGCCAGCAGCTTGGGAGAGGGCCCCGAAGATGAAAAACTGTTTTTT
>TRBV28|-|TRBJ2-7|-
CASRNQDLYEQYF
TGTGCCAGCAGGAACCAGGACTTGTACGAGCAGTACTTC
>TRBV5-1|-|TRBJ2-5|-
CASTLRGGSGETQYF
TGCGCCAGCACCTTGAGGGGGGGCTCCGGGGAGACCCAGTACTTC
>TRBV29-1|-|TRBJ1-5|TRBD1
CSVVLGTGAYSNQPQHF
TGCAGCGTTGTACTAGGGACAGGGGCCTATAGCAATCAGCCCCAGCATTTT
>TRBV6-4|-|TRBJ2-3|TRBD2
CASSEAGATDTQYF
TGTGCCAGCAGTGAAGCGGGAGCCACAGATACGCAGTATTTT
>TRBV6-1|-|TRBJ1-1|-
CASSGAGARTEAFF
TGTGCCAGCAGTGGGGCAGGGGCGCGGACTGAAGCTTTCTTT
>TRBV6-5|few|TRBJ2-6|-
CASSRPGSGANVLTF
TGTGCCAGCAGCCGCCCGGGCTCTGGGGCCAACGTCCTGACTTTC
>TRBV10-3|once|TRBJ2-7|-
CAISVYEGDEQYF
TGTGCCATCAGTGTCTATGAGGGGGACGAGCAGTACTTC
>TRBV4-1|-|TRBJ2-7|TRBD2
CASSQGLLGLAGGPYEQYF
TGCGCCAGCAGCCAAGGCCTCTTGGGACTAGCGGGAGGGCCCTACGAGCAGTACTTC
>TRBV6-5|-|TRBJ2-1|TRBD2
CASNVTTSGYNEQFF
TGTGCCAGCAACGTTACGACTAGCGGCTACAATGAGCAGTTCTTC
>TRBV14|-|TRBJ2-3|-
CASSQVGGTDTQYF
TGTGCCAGCAGCCAAGTTGGAGGCACAGATACGCAGTATTTT
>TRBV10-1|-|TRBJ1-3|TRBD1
CASSRTGQNTIYF
TGCGCCAGCAGCCGGACAGGGCAAAACACCATATATTTT
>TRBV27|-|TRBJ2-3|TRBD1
CASSQGTGGRDTQYF
TGTGCCAGCAGTCAAGGGACAGGGGGAAGAGATACGCAGTATTTT
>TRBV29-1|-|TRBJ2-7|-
CSVDSDDGGVYEQYF
TGCAGCGTTGATTCCGATGACGGGGGAGTCTACGAGCAGTACTTC
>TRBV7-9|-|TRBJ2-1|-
CASSLVVREDHEQFF
TGTGCCAGCAGCTTAGTGGTCAGGGAGGATCATGAGCAGTTCTTC
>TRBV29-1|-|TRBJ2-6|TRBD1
CSVEGGTAGANVLTF
TGCAGCGTTGAAGGTGGGACAGCTGGGGCCAACGTCCTGACTTTC
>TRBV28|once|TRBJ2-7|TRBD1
CASQRGQGRDEQYF
TGTGCCAGCCAGCGCGGACAGGGGAGGGACGAGCAGTACTTC
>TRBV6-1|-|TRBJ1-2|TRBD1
CASSVGTGLPRDYGYTF
TGTGCCAGCAGTGTGGGGACAGGGCTCCCGAGGGACTATGGCTACACCTTC
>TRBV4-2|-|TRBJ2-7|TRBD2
CASSQLWETSGASSYEQYF
TGTGCCAGCAGCCAACTGTGGGAGACTAGCGGGGCGAGCTCCTACGAGCAGTACTTC
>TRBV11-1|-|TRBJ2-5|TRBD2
CASSLNGAGEGETQYF
TGTGCCAGCAGCTTAAATGGAGCGGGAGAAGGAGAGACCCAGTACTTC